These 27 T cell receptor beta chains share one sample of origin, sequenced in a study of a mutant IDH1 vaccine in newly diagnosed glioma. No cognate antigen is known for these TCRs. Documented time point: week 35, safety follow-up. Every single dose of the vaccine, 300 ug of mutant IDH1 20-mer peptide, came with topical imiquimod. Clones were read by immunoSEQ multiplex PCR, and TCRdb kept only the in-frame ones, dropping some. Here the sample spans 25,000 to 40,000 clones, 78% being singletons. The sample consisted of PBMCs, taken from a glioma patient whose treatment included an IDH1 peptide vaccine. The source of these receptors is a woman aged 40 to 55 with glioma.

The V call is TRBV5-5, the J call TRBJ2-7, with TRBD1 matching 9 bases. V trimming: 3 bases; J trimming: 3 bases; junction bases outside the gene matches: 7. Germline V gene data show CDR1 as SGHKS and CDR2 as YYEKEE (reference sequence). The CDR3 contains 15 residues. CDR3 coding DNA: TGTGCCAGCAGCTACCCAAGGACAGGGGTCTACGAGCAGTACTTC. Residues: CASSYPRTGVYEQYF.

The chain has TRBV9 and TRBJ2-7, with D tentatively TRBD1 (6 bases). Germline V lookup: CDR1 SGDLS, CDR2 YYNGEE. The CDR3 spans 12 residues. Trimming removed 1 base at V and 5 bases at J, with 7 bases between. CDR3 nucleotides: TGTGCCAGCAGCGTAACAGGGAACGAGCAGTACTTC. This translates into CASSVTGNEQYF.

V and J are TRBV7-9 and TRBJ1-3, with D hard to call. The CDR3 length is 14 residues. Germline CDR1 SEHNR, CDR2 FQNEAQ (reference sequence). Trimming shortened V by 4 bases and J by 6 bases, and 13 bases separated the two germline ends. In DNA form, the CDR3 reads TGTGCCAGCAGCTCCCCCCTGCTTGAAAACACCATATATTTT. It yields the protein CASSSPLLENTIYF.

This clone has a single count. The genes are TRBV9 and TRBJ2-7; 8 bases are shared with TRBD2. V was pared by 3 bases and J by 0 bases, with 2 bases of the junction left unmatched. Germline values: CDR1 SGDLS, CDR2 YYNGEE. The CDR3 covers 14 residues. The CDR3 is CASSGGGHSYEQYF. CDR3 DNA: TGTGCCAGCAGCGGCGGGGGGCACTCCTACGAGCAGTACTTC.

The chain recombines TRBV2 with TRBJ2-3; 11 positions agree with TRBD2. CDR1 is SNHLY and CDR2 is FYNNEI in the germline V gene. V lost 6 bases, J lost 4 bases, and 6 bases stayed unmatched. CDR3 length: 15 amino acids. CDR3 coding DNA: TGTGCCAGCAGCGAATTAGCGGGGGGGGCAGATACGCAGTATTTT. This sequence encodes CASSELAGGADTQYF.

V is TRBV7-2 and J is TRBJ1-6; no reliable D call. This CDR3 has 11 residues. The germline V gene encodes CDR1 SGHTA and CDR2 FQGNSA. V gave up 2 bases and J gave up 7 bases, with 0 bases separating them. The CDR3 DNA reads as TGTGCCAGCAGCTTAAATTCACCCCTCCACTTT. Amino acid sequence: CASSLNSPLHF.

V is TRBV7-2 and J is TRBJ1-6, with D perhaps TRBD1 (5 bases). The germline V gene has CDR1 SGHTA and CDR2 FQGNSA. This CDR3 comprises 14 residues. Trimming cost V 5 bases and J 7 bases, with 12 bases left between them. The CDR3 reads CASSRGPINSPLHF. The CDR3 DNA is TGTGCCAGCAGCAGGGGACCTATCAATTCACCCCTCCACTTT.

This clone appeared a few times. The chain recombines TRBV7-9 with TRBJ1-5, with unresolved D. Trimming left V 1 base short and J 2 bases short, with 6 bases between. This CDR3 has 14 residues. Germline lookup yields CDR1 SEHNR and CDR2 FQNEAQ (reference sequence). The CDR3: CASSLGGGNQPQHF. For the CDR3, the DNA is TGTGCCAGCAGCTTAGGGGGAGGCAATCAGCCCCAGCATTTT.

This rearrangement joins TRBV7-8 to TRBJ2-3, with 7 bases fitting TRBD1. Germline assignment: CDR1 SGHVS and CDR2 FQNEAQ. This CDR3 spans 12 amino acids. J was trimmed by 7 bases and V by 6 bases; bases with no gene match: 4. CDR3 sequence (DNA): TGTGCCAGCAGAATACAGGGGAATACGCAGTATTTT. It specifies CASRIQGNTQYF. Looking up the rest from reference TRBV7-8 and TRBJ2-3 gives the full variable domain: GAGVSQSPRYKVAKRGQDVALRCDPISGHVSLFWYQQALGQGPEFLTYFQNEAQLDKSGLPSDRFFAERPEGSVSTLKIQRTQQEDSAVYLCASRIQGNTQYFGPGTRLTVL.

V usage is TRBV9 and J usage is TRBJ2-1; 7 bases map to TRBD1. From germline, CDR1 is SGDLS and CDR2 YYNGEE. The CDR3 runs to 13 residues. V gave up 3 bases and J gave up 5 bases; unmatched junction bases: 2. The CDR3 DNA is TGTGCCAGCAGCGATGGGACAGACAATGAGCAGTTCTTC. Amino acids: CASSDGTDNEQFF.

The V gene is TRBV5-1, the J gene TRBJ2-2; D may be TRBD2 (6 bases). CDR1 and CDR2 (germline): SGHRS, YFSETQ. The CDR3 totals 16 residues. With 2 bases removed from V and 4 bases from J, the gap between germline ends came to 15 bases. CDR3 loop: CASSFLIREVTGELFF. In DNA form, the CDR3 reads TGCGCCAGCAGCTTCTTGATCAGGGAGGTCACCGGGGAGCTGTTTTTT.

The rearrangement links TRBV6-5 to TRBJ2-1; D uncertain. V was pared by 5 bases and J by 8 bases, with 13 bases between. Germline V gene data show CDR1 as MNHEY and CDR2 as SVGAGI. The CDR3 loop spans 13 amino acids. The chain's CDR3 is CASSPQPWDEQFF. The DNA for the CDR3 is TGTGCCAGCAGTCCCCAACCCTGGGATGAGCAGTTCTTC.

This clone was seen a handful of times. The chain recombines TRBV4-1 with TRBJ1-4, with no clear D. CDR1 MGHRA and CDR2 YSYEKL come from the germline V gene. V lost 0 bases, J lost 7 bases, and 12 bases lay in between. The CDR3 sequence is 15 residues long. The CDR3 region is CASSQDGKAGEKLFF. The CDR3, as DNA: TGCGCCAGCAGCCAAGATGGGAAGGCTGGTGAAAAACTGTTTTTT.

A single count supports this clone. The chain carries TRBV27 and TRBJ1-2; 8 bases are a match to TRBD1. The germline CDR1 and CDR2 sequences are MNHEY and SMNVEV (reference sequence). J was trimmed by 9 bases and V by 5 bases; bases with no gene match: 14. This CDR3 contains 15 residues. The CDR3 loop is CASSSYPGQADRYTF. In DNA, the CDR3 is TGTGCCAGCAGTAGCTATCCGGGACAGGCTGATCGCTACACCTTC.

V usage is TRBV29-1 and J usage is TRBJ1-6, with 9 nucleotides matching TRBD1. J was trimmed by 7 bases and V by 6 bases; bases with no gene match: 7. The CDR3 extends over 14 amino acids. The germline V gene has CDR1 SQVTM and CDR2 ANQGSEA. The chain's CDR3 is CSVAPGTGNSPLHF. The DNA for the CDR3 is TGCAGCGTCGCCCCCGGGACAGGGAATTCACCCCTCCACTTT.

The rearrangement links TRBV7-8 to TRBJ1-2; no definite D call. The CDR3 has 13 residues. The V end was cut by 1 base, the J end by 6 bases, with 9 bases between. The germline V gene encodes CDR1 SGHVS and CDR2 FQNEAQ. The CDR3 region is CASSLEQIDGYTF. CDR3 sequence (DNA): TGTGCCAGCAGCTTAGAGCAGATAGATGGCTACACCTTC.

The chain carries TRBV10-1 and TRBJ1-4, with TRBD1 matching 9 bases. The J segment lost 3 bases and the V segment lost 6 bases, leaving 5 bases of the junction unmatched. Germline loops: CDR1 WNHNN, CDR2 SYGVQD (reference sequence). CDR3 size: 15 residues. Written as DNA, the CDR3 is TGCGCCAGCAGCCCGGGACAGGGATCTAATGAAAAACTGTTTTTT. Amino acid sequence: CASSPGQGSNEKLFF.

V and J are TRBV7-2 and TRBJ1-2; D is uncertain. There are 15 residues in the CDR3. V was trimmed by 2 bases and J by 0 bases, leaving 10 bases between them. The germline V gene encodes CDR1 SGHTA and CDR2 FQGNSA. CDR3 in DNA: TGTGCCAGCAGCTTACCAGGTCAAGCTAACTATGGCTACACCTTC. This sequence encodes CASSLPGQANYGYTF.

CDR3 region: CASSRGGAKETQYF. The CDR3 region has the DNA TGTGCCAGCAGTCGCGGGGGGGCAAAAGAGACCCAGTACTTC. The V and J genes are TRBV7-9 and TRBJ2-5, with 9 bases lining up with TRBD2. The CDR3 loop spans 14 amino acids. Germline CDR1 reads SEHNR; CDR2 reads FQNEAQ (reference sequence). The J segment lost 3 bases and the V segment lost 6 bases, leaving 5 bases of the junction unmatched.

The CDR3 DNA reads as TGCGCCAGCAGCTTTACCGACCCGAGATCTGGGGAGCTGTTTTTT. Translating gives CASSFTDPRSGELFF. The rearrangement links TRBV5-1 to TRBJ2-2; D remains ambiguous. This CDR3 contains 15 residues. V was cut by 2 bases and J by 8 bases, with 16 bases left in between. Germline CDR1 is SGHRS and CDR2 is YFSETQ.

This chain links TRBV5-5 with TRBJ2-2, with D uncertain. The V gene lost 4 bases and the J gene lost 5 bases, with 15 bases spanning the gap. This CDR3 comprises 15 residues. Germline assignment: CDR1 SGHKS and CDR2 YYEKEE (reference sequence). Written as DNA, the CDR3 is TGTGCCAGCAGCCAATCGGTGGGGTCGACCGGGGAGCTGTTTTTT. Translating gives CASSQSVGSTGELFF.

The chain is built from TRBV7-2 and TRBJ2-2, with D possibly being TRBD1 or TRBD2 (5 bases each). V was clipped by 0 bases and J by 0 bases, with 5 bases between them. Looked up from germline, CDR1 is SGHTA and CDR2 is FQGNSA. The CDR3 is 15 amino acids. Here the CDR3 DNA reads TGTGCCAGCAGCTTAGCGGGGGCGAACACCGGGGAGCTGTTTTTT. The encoded protein is CASSLAGANTGELFF.

This clone has a single count. The genes are TRBV7-2 and TRBJ1-1; D not resolved. V dropped 2 bases and J dropped 4 bases, with 11 bases sitting between them. Germline V lookup: CDR1 SGHTA, CDR2 FQGNSA. This CDR3 is built from 14 residues. CDR3 DNA: TGTGCCAGCAGCTTATACCGGGGAGGCACTGAAGCTTTCTTT. Amino acid sequence: CASSLYRGGTEAFF.

The CDR3: CASCSPAEGAGNTIYF. Here the CDR3 DNA reads TGTGCCAGCTGTAGCCCAGCGGAGGGTGCTGGAAACACCATATATTTT. The chain uses TRBV2 and TRBJ1-3, with D unclear. V lost 8 bases and J lost 2, with 19 bases in between. Germline V gives CDR1 SNHLY, CDR2 FYNNEI. This CDR3 region has 16 residues.

The chain has TRBV6-5 and TRBJ2-5; D ambiguous. Germline lookup yields CDR1 MNHEY and CDR2 SVGAGI. This CDR3 is built from 13 residues. V was cut by 6 bases and J by 5 bases, with 13 bases left in between. For the CDR3, the DNA is TGTGCCAGCAGCCCAAGTCCGGCGGAGACCCAGTACTTC. Protein sequence: CASSPSPAETQYF.

The chain employs TRBV7-2 and TRBJ1-5, with no clear D. There are 15 residues in the CDR3. Germline CDR1 and CDR2: SGHTA and FQGNSA. V was trimmed by 0 bases and J by 2 bases, leaving 8 bases between them. The DNA for the CDR3 is TGTGCCAGCAGCTTAGCAGGGTACGGCAATCAGCCCCAGCATTTT. It translates to CASSLAGYGNQPQHF.

This chain connects TRBV4-2 to TRBJ2-1; perhaps TRBD2 as D (6 bases). V lost 4 bases and J lost 7, with 17 bases in between. From germline, CDR1 is LGHNA and CDR2 YNFKEQ. The CDR3 covers 15 residues. The CDR3 reads CASSLDGGNRNEQFF. DNA of the CDR3: TGTGCCAGCAGCCTCGACGGCGGGAATAGGAATGAGCAGTTCTTC.